This TCR beta chain was observed in a study of blood T cell repertoires in COVID-19. Across the study: Italy, Spain and the United States were the sources of the convalescent and acute COVID-19 samples. The cDNA or gDNA used as material had been derived from T cells, B-cell-depleted T cells, or PBMCs.

The V segment lost 3 bases and the J segment 5 bases; nucleotides outside the gene matches: 3. Germline V lookup: CDR1 LNHDA, CDR2 SQIVND (reference sequence). The CDR3 totals 13 residues. Some clones are missing from TCRdb's copy, which holds only in-frame ones; the method was immunoSEQ multiplex PCR. This sample has some 90,000 clones, with roughly 82% found just once. The sequence was obtained from a human donor in a cohort sampled during active COVID-19. The chain joins TRBV19 to TRBJ2-7, with 8 bases that match TRBD1. Sequenced sample: peripheral blood. Written as DNA, the CDR3 is TGTGCCAGTAGTATTTCAGGGGGCGACGAGCAGTACTTC. This translates into CASSISGGDEQYF.